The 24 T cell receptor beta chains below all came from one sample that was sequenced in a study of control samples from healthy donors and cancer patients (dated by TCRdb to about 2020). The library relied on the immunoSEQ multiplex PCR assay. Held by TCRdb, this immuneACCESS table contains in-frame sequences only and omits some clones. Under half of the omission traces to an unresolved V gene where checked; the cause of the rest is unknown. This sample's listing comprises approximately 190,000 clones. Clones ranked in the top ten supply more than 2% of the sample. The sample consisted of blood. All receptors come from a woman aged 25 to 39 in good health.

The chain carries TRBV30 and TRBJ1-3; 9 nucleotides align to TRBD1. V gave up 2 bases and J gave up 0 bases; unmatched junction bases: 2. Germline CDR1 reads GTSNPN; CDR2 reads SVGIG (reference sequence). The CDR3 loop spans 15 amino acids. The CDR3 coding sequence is TGTGCCTGGAGTACAGGGGGCTACTCTGGAAACACCATATATTTT. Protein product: CAWSTGGYSGNTIYF.

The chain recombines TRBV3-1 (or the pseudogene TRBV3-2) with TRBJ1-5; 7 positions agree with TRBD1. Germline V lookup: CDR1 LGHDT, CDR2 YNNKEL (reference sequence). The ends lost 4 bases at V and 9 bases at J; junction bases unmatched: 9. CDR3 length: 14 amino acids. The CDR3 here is CASSLVQGQGPQHF. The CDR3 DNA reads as TGTGCCAGCAGCCTAGTACAGGGGCAAGGGCCCCAGCATTTT.

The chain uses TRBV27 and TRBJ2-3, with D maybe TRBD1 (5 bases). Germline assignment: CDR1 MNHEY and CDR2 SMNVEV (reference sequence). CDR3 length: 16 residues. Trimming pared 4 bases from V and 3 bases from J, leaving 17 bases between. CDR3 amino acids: CASSSRTSPPTDTQYF. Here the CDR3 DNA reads TGTGCCAGCAGTTCGCGGACATCCCCTCCGACAGATACGCAGTATTTT.

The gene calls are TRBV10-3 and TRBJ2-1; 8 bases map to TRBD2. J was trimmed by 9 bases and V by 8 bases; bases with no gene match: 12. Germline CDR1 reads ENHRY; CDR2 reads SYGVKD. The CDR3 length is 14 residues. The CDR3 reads CAIGASGLYGEQFF. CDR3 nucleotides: TGTGCCATCGGGGCTAGCGGGTTGTACGGTGAGCAGTTCTTC.

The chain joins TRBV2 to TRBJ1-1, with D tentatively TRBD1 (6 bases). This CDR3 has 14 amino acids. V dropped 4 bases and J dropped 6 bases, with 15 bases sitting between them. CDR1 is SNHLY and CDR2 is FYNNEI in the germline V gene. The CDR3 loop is CASSAEGGRAEAFF. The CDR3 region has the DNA TGTGCCAGCAGTGCCGAGGGGGGCAGGGCTGAAGCTTTCTTT.

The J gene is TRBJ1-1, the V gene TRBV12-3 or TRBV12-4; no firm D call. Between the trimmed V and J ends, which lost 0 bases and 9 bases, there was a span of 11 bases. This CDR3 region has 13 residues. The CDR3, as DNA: TGTGCCAGCAGTTTAGCGCGGGCCTCTCAAGCTTTCTTT. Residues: CASSLARASQAFF.

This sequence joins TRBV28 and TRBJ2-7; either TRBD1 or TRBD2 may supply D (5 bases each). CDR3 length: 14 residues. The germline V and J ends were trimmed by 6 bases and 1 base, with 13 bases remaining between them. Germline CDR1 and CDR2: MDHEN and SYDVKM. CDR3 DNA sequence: TGTGCCAGCAGAAAGGGACCTTTGTCCTACGAGCAGTACTTC. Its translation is CASRKGPLSYEQYF.

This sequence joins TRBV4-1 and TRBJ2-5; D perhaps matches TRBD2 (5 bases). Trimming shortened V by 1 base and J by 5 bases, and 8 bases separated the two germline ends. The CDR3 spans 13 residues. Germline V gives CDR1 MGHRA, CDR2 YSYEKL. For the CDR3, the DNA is TGCGCCAGCAGCCAAGTACTAGTGGAGACCCAGTACTTC. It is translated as CASSQVLVETQYF.

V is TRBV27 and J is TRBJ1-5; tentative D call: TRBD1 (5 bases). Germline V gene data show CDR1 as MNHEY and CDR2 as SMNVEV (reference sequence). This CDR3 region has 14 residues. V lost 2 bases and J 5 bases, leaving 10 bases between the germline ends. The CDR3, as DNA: TGTGCCAGCAGTTTAAGGGGTAGTCATCAGCCCCAGCATTTT. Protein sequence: CASSLRGSHQPQHF.

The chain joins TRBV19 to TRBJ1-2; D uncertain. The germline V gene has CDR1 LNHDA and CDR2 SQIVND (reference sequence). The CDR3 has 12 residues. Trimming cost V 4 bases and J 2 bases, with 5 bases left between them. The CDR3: CASSKTNYGYTF. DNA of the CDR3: TGTGCCAGTAGTAAAACGAACTATGGCTACACCTTC.

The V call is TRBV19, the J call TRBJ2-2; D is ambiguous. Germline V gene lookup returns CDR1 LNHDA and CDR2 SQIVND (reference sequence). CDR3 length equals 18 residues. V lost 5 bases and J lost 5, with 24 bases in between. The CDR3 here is CASSSQTPISLGTGELFF. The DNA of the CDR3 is TGTGCCAGTAGTTCCCAAACCCCGATATCCCTAGGAACCGGGGAGCTGTTTTTT.

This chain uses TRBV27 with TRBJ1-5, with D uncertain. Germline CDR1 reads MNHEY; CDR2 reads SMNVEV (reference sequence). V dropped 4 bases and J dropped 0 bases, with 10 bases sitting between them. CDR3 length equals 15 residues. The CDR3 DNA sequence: TGTGCCAGCAGTTCCGACACGTATAGCAATCAGCCCCAGCATTTT. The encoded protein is CASSSDTYSNQPQHF.

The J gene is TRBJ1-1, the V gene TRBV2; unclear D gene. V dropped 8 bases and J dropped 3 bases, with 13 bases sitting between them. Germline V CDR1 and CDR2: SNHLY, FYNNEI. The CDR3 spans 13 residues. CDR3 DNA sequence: TGTGCCAGCCTAGAGACGGGGTACACTGAAGCTTTCTTT. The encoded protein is CASLETGYTEAFF.

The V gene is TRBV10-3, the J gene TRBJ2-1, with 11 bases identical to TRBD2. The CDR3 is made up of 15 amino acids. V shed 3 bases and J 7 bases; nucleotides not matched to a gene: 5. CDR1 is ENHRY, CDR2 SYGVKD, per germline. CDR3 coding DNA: TGTGCCATCAGTGACTTTAGCGGGGGGGGAAATGAGCAGTTCTTC. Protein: CAISDFSGGGNEQFF.

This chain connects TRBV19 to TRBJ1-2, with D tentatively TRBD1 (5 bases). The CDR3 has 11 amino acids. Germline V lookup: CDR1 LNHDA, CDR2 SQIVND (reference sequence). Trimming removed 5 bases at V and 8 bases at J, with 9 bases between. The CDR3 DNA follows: TGTGCCAGTAGTTATGGGGGAGGCTACACCTTC. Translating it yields CASSYGGGYTF.

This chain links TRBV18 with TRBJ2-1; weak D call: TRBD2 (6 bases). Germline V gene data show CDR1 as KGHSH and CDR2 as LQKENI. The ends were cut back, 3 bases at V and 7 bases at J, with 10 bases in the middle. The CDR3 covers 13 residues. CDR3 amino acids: CASSPGGENEQFF. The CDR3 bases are TGTGCCAGCTCACCGGGCGGGGAAAATGAGCAGTTCTTC.

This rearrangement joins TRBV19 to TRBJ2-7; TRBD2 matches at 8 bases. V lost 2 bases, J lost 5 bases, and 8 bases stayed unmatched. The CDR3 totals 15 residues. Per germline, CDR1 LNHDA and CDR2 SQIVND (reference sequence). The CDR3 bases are TGTGCCAGTAGTATATACGGGGGGGCCACAAACGAGCAGTACTTC. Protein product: CASSIYGGATNEQYF.

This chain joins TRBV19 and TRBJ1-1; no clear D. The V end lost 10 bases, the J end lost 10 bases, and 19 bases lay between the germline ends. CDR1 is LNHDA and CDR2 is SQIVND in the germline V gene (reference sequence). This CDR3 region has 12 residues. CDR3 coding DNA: TGTGCCAACTGTAGAGGGCGATTAGGAGCTTTCTTT. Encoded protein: CANCRGRLGAFF.

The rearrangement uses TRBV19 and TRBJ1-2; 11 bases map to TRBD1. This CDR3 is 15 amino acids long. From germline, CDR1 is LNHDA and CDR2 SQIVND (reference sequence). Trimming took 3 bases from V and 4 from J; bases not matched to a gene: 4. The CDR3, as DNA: TGTGCCAGTAGTATTGGACAGGGGGCTAGCTATGGCTACACCTTC. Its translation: CASSIGQGASYGYTF.

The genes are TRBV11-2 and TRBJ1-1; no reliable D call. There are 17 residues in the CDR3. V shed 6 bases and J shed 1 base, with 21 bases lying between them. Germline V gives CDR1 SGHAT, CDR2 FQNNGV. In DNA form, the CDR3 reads TGTGCCAGCAGTAAGGGTAGGTTGGGTCGGGAGAACACTGAAGCTTTCTTT. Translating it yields CASSKGRLGRENTEAFF.

The CDR3 loop is CASSENGNTGELFF. CDR3 coding DNA: TGTGCCAGCAGTGAAAACGGAAACACCGGGGAGCTGTTTTTT. V gene TRBV6-4 combines with J gene TRBJ2-2; the D is unclear. Germline V lookup: CDR1 MRHNA, CDR2 SNTAGT. This CDR3 has 14 amino acids. The V end was cut by 3 bases, the J end by 2 bases, with 7 bases between.

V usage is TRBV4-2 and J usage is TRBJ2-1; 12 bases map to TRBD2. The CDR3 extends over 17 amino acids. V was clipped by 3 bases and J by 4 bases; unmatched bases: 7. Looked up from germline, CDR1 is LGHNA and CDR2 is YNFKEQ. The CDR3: CASSQVYGTSGYNEQFF. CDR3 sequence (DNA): TGTGCCAGCAGCCAGGTGTATGGGACTAGCGGGTACAATGAGCAGTTCTTC.

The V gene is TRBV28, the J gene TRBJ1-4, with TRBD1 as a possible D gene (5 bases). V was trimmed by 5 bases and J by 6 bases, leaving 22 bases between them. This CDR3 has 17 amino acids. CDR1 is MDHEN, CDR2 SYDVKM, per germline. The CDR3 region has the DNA TGTGCCAGCAGTACCCCAGGACACGCCGGGGAGGATGAAAAACTGTTTTTT. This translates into CASSTPGHAGEDEKLFF.

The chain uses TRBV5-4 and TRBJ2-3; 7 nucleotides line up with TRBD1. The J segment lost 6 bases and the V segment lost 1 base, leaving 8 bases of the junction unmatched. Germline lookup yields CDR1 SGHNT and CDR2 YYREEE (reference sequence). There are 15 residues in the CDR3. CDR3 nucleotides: TGTGCCAGCAGCTTGCCCCTAACAGGGGCGGATACGCAGTATTTT. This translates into CASSLPLTGADTQYF.